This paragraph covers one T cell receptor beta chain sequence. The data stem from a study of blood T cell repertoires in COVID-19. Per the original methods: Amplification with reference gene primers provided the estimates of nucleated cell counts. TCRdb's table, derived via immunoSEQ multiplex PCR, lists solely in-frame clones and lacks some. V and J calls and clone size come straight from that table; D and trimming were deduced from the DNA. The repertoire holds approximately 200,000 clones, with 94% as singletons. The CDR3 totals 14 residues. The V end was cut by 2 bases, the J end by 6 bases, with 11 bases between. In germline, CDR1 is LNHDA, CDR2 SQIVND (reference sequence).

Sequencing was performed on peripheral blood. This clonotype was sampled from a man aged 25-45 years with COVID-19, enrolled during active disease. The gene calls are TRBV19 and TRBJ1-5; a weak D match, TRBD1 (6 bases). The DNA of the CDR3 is TGTGCCAGTAGTATACGGACAGTTAGTCAGCCCCAGCATTTT. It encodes CASSIRTVSQPQHF.